Following are 16 T cell receptor beta chains from one sample sequenced in a study of monozygotic twins with cystic fibrosis. Assay used: immunoSEQ multiplex PCR; TCRdb lists only in-frame clones, some missing. The sample lists 25,000 to 30,000 clones, 85% occurring once. The material sequenced was blood. Receptors were obtained from a girl aged 2 to 10 with cystic fibrosis.

The chain couples TRBV5-4 to TRBJ2-7; 10 bases agree with TRBD2. Per the germline V gene, CDR1 is SGHNT and CDR2 is YYREEE (reference sequence). With 4 bases clipped from V and 0 bases from J, the junction kept 7 bases outside the gene matches. This CDR3 has 16 residues. CDR3 sequence (DNA): TGTGCCAGCAGCCCGTCCCCTAGCGGGAGCTCCTACGAGCAGTACTTC. Protein product: CASSPSPSGSSYEQYF.

DNA for the CDR3: TGTGCCAGCAGTCGGGACAGGGGCTACACTGAAGCTTTCTTT. It yields the protein CASSRDRGYTEAFF. The V and J genes are TRBV6-5 and TRBJ1-1; 10 bases are shared with TRBD1. The CDR3 covers 14 residues. V shed 5 bases, J shed 3 bases, and the junction held 3 bases outside the gene matches. Germline V gives CDR1 MNHEY, CDR2 SVGAGI.

The rearrangement uses TRBV30 and TRBJ1-4; D remains ambiguous. CDR3 length: 13 amino acids. Germline V gene sequence: CDR1 GTSNPN, CDR2 SVGIG (reference sequence). V lost 2 bases to trimming and J lost 5 bases, with 9 bases between them. The CDR3 protein is CAWSPRRNEKLFF. The DNA of the CDR3 is TGTGCCTGGAGTCCCAGACGGAATGAAAAACTGTTTTTT.

The chain joins TRBV10-1 to TRBJ1-1; no firm D call. Germline assignment: CDR1 WNHNN and CDR2 SYGVQD (reference sequence). The V gene lost 4 bases and the J gene lost 5 bases, with 14 bases spanning the gap. The CDR3 extends over 14 amino acids. The CDR3 protein is CASSASGFRTEAFF. The CDR3 nucleotides are TGCGCCAGCAGTGCTAGTGGGTTCCGTACTGAAGCTTTCTTT.

The chain recombines TRBV20-1 with TRBJ2-1, with D possibly matching TRBD2 (5 bases). Germline V gives CDR1 DFQATT, CDR2 SNEGSKA (reference sequence). V lost 1 base and J lost 15, with 13 bases in between. The CDR3 is 11 amino acids. CDR3 in DNA: TGCAGTGCTAGAGTATTGGCTAGCCCGTTCTTC. Its protein product is CSARVLASPFF.

The chain employs TRBV7-9 and TRBJ1-1; D may be TRBD1 (6 bases). Deletions cut 6 bases from V and 5 bases from J, with 25 bases between. This CDR3 has 17 residues. From germline, CDR1 is SEHNR and CDR2 FQNEAQ (reference sequence). The CDR3 protein is CASSPKTQGLERTEAFF. The CDR3 DNA is TGTGCCAGCAGTCCCAAAACACAGGGTTTAGAGAGGACTGAAGCTTTCTTT.

The sample holds one count of this clone. The V call is TRBV5-1, the J call TRBJ2-3, with D unresolved. CDR3 length: 17 amino acids. Germline V gene sequence: CDR1 SGHRS, CDR2 YFSETQ. Trimming shortened V by 4 bases and J by 0 bases, and 18 bases separated the two germline ends. DNA of the CDR3: TGCGCCAGCAGCCACCGGAGAGAGAGTTCTAGCACAGATACGCAGTATTTT. Amino acid sequence: CASSHRRESSSTDTQYF.

The chain recombines TRBV19 with TRBJ2-2, with a tentative D call TRBD1 (5 bases). Looked up from germline, CDR1 is LNHDA and CDR2 is SQIVND (reference sequence). V was shortened by 5 bases and J by 4 bases, with 14 bases between the two germline ends. The CDR3 sequence is 15 residues long. CDR3 amino acids: CASSPRTSSTGELFF. CDR3 coding DNA: TGTGCCAGTAGTCCTAGGACATCATCCACCGGGGAGCTGTTTTTT. Complete variable domain (other parts from reference TRBV19 and TRBJ2-2): DGGITQSPKYLFRKEGQNVTLSCEQNLNHDAMYWYRQDPGQGLRLIYYSQIVNDFQKGDIAEGYSVSREKKESFPLTVTSAQKNPTAFYLCASSPRTSSTGELFFGEGSRLTVL.

This clone was detected a few times. The V call is TRBV7-8, the J call TRBJ1-5; D call uncertain. The CDR3 loop spans 12 amino acids. V shed 0 bases and J shed 7 bases, with 4 bases lying between them. Germline V lookup: CDR1 SGHVS, CDR2 FQNEAQ. CDR3 DNA: TGTGCCAGCAGCTTAGCAGACCAGCCCCAGCATTTT. Translated, it gives CASSLADQPQHF. Filled out from reference TRBV7-8 and TRBJ1-5, the complete variable domain reads GAGVSQSPRYKVAKRGQDVALRCDPISGHVSLFWYQQALGQGPEFLTYFQNEAQLDKSGLPSDRFFAERPEGSVSTLKIQRTQQEDSAVYLCASSLADQPQHFGDGTRLSIL.

The sample holds one count of this clone. J is TRBJ2-7 and V is TRBV6-5; TRBD2 aligns across 10 bases. The CDR3 consists of 16 residues. Per germline, CDR1 MNHEY and CDR2 SVGAGI. The V and J ends lost 4 bases and 6 bases, in that order; junction bases with no gene match: 12. CDR3 bases: TGTGCCAGCAGTTCCCTAGCGGGAGCCGGTGGTTCCGAGCAGTACTTC. This gives the protein CASSSLAGAGGSEQYF.

CDR3 coding DNA: TGTGCCAGCAGTTTTGACATAAGAGACACTGAAGCTTTCTTT. Translating it yields CASSFDIRDTEAFF. The chain recombines TRBV2 with TRBJ1-1; D call uncertain. Trimming cost V 5 bases and J 3 bases, with 13 bases left between them. Germline loops: CDR1 SNHLY, CDR2 FYNNEI. The CDR3 is 14 amino acids.

The V and J genes are TRBV7-9 and TRBJ2-5, with D unresolved. Trimming removed 3 bases from V and 5 bases from J, with 4 bases in between. The CDR3 consists of 11 residues. CDR1 SEHNR and CDR2 FQNEAQ come from the germline V gene (reference sequence). For the CDR3, the DNA is TGTGCCAGCAGCTTCGGGGAGACCCAGTACTTC. It specifies CASSFGETQYF.

The CDR3 DNA follows: TGTGCCAGCAGTCGACAGGGGGGAGACTATGGCTACACCTTC. It yields the protein CASSRQGGDYGYTF. The rearrangement joins TRBV4-2 to TRBJ1-2, with 9 bases fitting TRBD1. CDR3 length: 14 residues. Trimming cost V 6 bases and J 3 bases; bases outside gene matches: 5. CDR1 is LGHNA, CDR2 YNFKEQ, per germline.

The chain combines TRBV7-8 with TRBJ2-1; 13 bases fit TRBD2. V was pared by 0 bases and J by 3 bases, with 5 bases of the junction left unmatched. Germline V gene data show CDR1 as SGHVS and CDR2 as FQNEAQ. This CDR3 is 18 amino acids long. The CDR3 loop reads CASSLAWTSGRGYNEQFF. The DNA for the CDR3 is TGTGCCAGCAGCTTAGCCTGGACTAGCGGGAGAGGCTACAATGAGCAGTTCTTC.

This clone was seen a single time. The chain joins TRBV5-1 to TRBJ2-1; 10 bases agree with TRBD2. V gave up 2 bases and J gave up 8 bases; unmatched junction bases: 7. The CDR3 has 15 amino acids. Germline CDR1 reads SGHRS; CDR2 reads YFSETQ. This chain's CDR3 is CASSLVLAGADEQFF. The CDR3 DNA reads as TGCGCCAGCAGCTTAGTCCTAGCGGGAGCGGATGAGCAGTTCTTC.

The chain joins TRBV7-9 to TRBJ2-2; D may correspond to TRBD1 or TRBD2 (5 bases each). With 8 bases removed from V and 6 bases from J, the gap between germline ends came to 16 bases. The CDR3 runs to 14 residues. Looked up from germline, CDR1 is SEHNR and CDR2 is FQNEAQ (reference sequence). The CDR3 DNA is TGTGCCAGCCTCGGCTCGGGGCCAGCCGGGGAGCTGTTTTTT. Protein sequence: CASLGSGPAGELFF.